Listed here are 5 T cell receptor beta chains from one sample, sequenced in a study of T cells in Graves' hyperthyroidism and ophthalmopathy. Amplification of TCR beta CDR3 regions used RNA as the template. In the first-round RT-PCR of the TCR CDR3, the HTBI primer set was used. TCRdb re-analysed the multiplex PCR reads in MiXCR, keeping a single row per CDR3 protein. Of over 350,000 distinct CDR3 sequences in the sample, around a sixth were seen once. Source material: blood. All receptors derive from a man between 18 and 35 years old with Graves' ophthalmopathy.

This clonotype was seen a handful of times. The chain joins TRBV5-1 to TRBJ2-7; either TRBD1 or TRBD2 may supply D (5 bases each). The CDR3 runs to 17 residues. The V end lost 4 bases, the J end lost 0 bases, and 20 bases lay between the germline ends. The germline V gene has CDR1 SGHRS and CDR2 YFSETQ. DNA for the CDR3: TGCGCCAGCAGCAACCGGGACCACACCGCTGCCTCCTACGAGCAGTACTTC. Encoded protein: CASSNRDHTAASYEQYF.

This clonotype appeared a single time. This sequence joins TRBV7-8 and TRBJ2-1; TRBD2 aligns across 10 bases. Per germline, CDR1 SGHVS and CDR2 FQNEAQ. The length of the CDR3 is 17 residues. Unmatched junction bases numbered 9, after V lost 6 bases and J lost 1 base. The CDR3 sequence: CASSWDSSGGSYNEQFF. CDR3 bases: TGTGCCAGCAGTTGGGACTCTAGCGGGGGTTCCTACAATGAGCAGTTCTTC. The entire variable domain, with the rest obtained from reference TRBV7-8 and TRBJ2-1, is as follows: GAGVSQSPRYKVAKRGQDVALRCDPISGHVSLFWYQQALGQGPEFLTYFQNEAQLDKSGLPSDRFFAERPEGSVSTLKIQRTQQEDSAVYLCASSWDSSGGSYNEQFFGPGTRLTVL.

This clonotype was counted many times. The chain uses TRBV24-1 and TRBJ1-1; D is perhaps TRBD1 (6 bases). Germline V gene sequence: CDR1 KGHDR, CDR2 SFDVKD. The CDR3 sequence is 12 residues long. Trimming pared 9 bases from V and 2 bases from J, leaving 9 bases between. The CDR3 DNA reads TGTGCCACCTCCAGGGGTAACACTGAAGCTTTCTTT. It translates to CATSRGNTEAFF.

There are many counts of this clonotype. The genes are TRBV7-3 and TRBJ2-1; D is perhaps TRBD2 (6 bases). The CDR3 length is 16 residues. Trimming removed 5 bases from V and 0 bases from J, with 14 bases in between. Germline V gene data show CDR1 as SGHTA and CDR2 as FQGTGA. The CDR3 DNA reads TGTGCCAGCAGCAGGGGAGGTTATGGCTCCTACAATGAGCAGTTCTTC. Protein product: CASSRGGYGSYNEQFF.

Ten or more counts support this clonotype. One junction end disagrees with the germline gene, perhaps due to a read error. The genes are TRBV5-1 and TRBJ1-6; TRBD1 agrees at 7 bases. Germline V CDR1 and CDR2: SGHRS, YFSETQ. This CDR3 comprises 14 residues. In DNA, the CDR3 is TGTGCCAGCAGCTTAGGGGGCAGTAATTCACCCCTCCACTTT. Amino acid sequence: CASSLGGSNSPLHF. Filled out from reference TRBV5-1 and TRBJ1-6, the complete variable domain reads KAGVTQTPRYLIKTRGQQVTLSCSPISGHRSVSWYQQTPGQGLQFLFEYFSETQRNKGNFPGRFSGRQFSNSRSEMNVSTLELGDSALYLCASSLGGSNSPLHFGNGTRLTVT.